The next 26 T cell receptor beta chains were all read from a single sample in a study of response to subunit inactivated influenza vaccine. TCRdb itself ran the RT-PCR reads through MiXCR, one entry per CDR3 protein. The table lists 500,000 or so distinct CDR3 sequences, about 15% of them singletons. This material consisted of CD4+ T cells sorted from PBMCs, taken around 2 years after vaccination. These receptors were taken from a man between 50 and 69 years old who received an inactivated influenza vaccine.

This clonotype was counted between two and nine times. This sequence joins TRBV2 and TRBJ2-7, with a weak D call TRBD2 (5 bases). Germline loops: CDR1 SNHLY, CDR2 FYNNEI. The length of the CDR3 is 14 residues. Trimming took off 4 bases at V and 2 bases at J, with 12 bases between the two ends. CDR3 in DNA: TGTGCCAGCAGTGTTGAGGGAAAAGCCTACGAGCAGTACTTC. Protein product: CASSVEGKAYEQYF.

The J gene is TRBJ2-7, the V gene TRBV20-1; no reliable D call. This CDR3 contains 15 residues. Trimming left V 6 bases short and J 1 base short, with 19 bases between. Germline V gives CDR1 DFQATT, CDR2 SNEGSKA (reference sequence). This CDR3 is CSAPFETRFSYEQYF. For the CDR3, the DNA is TGCAGTGCGCCCTTCGAGACCAGGTTTTCCTACGAGCAGTACTTC.

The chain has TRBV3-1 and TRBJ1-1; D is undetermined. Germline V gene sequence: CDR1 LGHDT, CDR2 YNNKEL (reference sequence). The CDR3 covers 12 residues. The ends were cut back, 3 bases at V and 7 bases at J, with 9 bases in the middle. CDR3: CASSHTVSEAFF. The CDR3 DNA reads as TGTGCCAGCAGCCATACCGTCAGTGAAGCTTTCTTT. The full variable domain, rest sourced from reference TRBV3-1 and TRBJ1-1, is DTAVSQTPKYLVTQMGNDKSIKCEQNLGHDTMYWYKQDSKKFLKIMFSYNNKELIINETVPNRFSPKSPDKAHLNLHINSLELGDSAVYFCASSHTVSEAFFGQGTRLTVV.

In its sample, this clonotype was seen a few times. The CDR3 protein is CASELVPGHIYGYTF. CDR3 nucleotide sequence: TGTGCCAGCGAGCTAGTCCCGGGACACATCTATGGCTACACCTTC. The chain joins TRBV2 to TRBJ1-2; D possibly corresponds to TRBD1 (6 bases). The V gene's germline CDR1 is SNHLY and CDR2 FYNNEI. The CDR3 runs to 15 residues. The V and J ends lost 8 bases and 4 bases respectively, with 20 bases between them.

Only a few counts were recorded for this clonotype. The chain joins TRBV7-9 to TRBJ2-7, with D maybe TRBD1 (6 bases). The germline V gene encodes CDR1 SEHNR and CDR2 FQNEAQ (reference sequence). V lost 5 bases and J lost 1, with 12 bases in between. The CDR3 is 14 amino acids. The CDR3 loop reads CASSPRDISYEQYF. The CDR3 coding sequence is TGTGCCAGCAGCCCCCGGGACATATCCTACGAGCAGTACTTC.

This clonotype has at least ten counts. CDR3 DNA sequence: TGCGCCAGCAGCTTGGTTCCGTCAGGGAATCAAGGGTCACCCCTCCACTTT. Its protein product is CASSLVPSGNQGSPLHF. The V and J genes are TRBV5-1 and TRBJ1-6, with D tentatively TRBD1 (5 bases). Germline-derived CDR1 and CDR2 are SGHRS and YFSETQ. This CDR3 region has 17 residues. V was cut by 0 bases and J by 10 bases, with 20 bases left in between.

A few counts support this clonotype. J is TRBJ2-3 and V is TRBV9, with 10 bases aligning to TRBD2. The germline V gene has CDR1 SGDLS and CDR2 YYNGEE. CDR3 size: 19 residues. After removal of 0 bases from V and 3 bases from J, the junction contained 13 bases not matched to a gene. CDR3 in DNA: TGTGCCAGCAGCGTAGCTAGCGGGGGCTTCTGGCGTTTGACAGATACGCAGTATTTT. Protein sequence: CASSVASGGFWRLTDTQYF.

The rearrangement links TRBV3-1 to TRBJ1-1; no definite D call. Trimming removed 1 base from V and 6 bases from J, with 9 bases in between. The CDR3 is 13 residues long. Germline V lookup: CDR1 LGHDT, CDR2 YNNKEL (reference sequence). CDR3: CASSQGVGSEAFF. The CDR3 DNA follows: TGTGCCAGCAGCCAAGGGGTGGGCTCTGAAGCTTTCTTT.

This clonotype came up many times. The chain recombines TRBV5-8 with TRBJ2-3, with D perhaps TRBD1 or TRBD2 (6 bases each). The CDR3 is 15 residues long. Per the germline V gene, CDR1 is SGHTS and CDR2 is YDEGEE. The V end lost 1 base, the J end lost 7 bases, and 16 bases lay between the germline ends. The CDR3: CASSLSGGLRYTQYF. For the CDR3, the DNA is TGTGCCAGCAGCTTGTCCGGGGGCCTCCGCTATACGCAGTATTTT.

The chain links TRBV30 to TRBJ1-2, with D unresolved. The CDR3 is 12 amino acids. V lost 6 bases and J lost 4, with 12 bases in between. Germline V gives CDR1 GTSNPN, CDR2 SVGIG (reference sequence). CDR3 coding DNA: TGTGCCTGCACACGGGGTGGCTATGGCTACACCTTC. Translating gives CACTRGGYGYTF. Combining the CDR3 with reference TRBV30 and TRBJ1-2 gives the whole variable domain SQTIHQWPATLVQPVGSPLSLECTVEGTSNPNLYWYRQAAGRGLQLLFYSVGIGQISSEVPQNLSASRPQDRQFILSSKKLLLSDSGFYLCACTRGGYGYTFGSGTRLTVV.

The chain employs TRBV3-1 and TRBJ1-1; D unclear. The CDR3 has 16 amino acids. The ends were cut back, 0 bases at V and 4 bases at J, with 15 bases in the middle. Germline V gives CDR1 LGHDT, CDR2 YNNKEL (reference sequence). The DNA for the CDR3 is TGTGCCAGCAGCCAAGAGAATATTGGTGGCCCCACTGAAGCTTTCTTT. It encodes CASSQENIGGPTEAFF.

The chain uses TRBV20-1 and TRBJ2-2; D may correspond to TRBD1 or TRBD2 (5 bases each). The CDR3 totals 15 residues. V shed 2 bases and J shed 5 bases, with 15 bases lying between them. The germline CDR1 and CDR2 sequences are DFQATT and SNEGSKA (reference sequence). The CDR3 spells CSARWGRTLTGELFF. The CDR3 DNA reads TGCAGTGCTAGATGGGGACGGACGTTAACCGGGGAGCTGTTTTTT.

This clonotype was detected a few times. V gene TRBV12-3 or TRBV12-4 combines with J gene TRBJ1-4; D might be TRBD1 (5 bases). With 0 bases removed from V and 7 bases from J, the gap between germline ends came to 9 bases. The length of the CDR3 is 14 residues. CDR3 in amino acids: CASSLAGDGEKLFF. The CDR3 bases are TGTGCCAGCAGTTTAGCAGGGGACGGTGAAAAACTGTTTTTT.

The chain's CDR3 is CASSLSGPSSYNEQFF. The CDR3 DNA is TGTGCCAGCAGCCTTAGCGGGCCTAGCTCCTACAATGAGCAGTTCTTC. This chain joins TRBV14 and TRBJ2-1; TRBD2 matches 7 bases. Germline V CDR1 and CDR2: SGHDN, FVKESK. Germline trimming cut 4 bases from V and 0 bases from J; bases unmatched to any gene: 6. The CDR3 loop spans 16 amino acids.

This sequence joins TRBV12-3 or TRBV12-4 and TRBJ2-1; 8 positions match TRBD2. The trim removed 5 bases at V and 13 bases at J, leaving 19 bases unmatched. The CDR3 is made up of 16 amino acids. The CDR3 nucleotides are TGTGCCAGCAGTCAATTAGTGGGGTTGACAAGCGGGAGTCAGTTCTTC. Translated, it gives CASSQLVGLTSGSQFF.

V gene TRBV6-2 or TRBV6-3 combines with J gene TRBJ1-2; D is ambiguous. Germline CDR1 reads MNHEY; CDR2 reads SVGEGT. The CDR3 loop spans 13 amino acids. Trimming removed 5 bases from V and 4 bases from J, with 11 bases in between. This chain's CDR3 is CASSPGRTYGYTF. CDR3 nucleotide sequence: TGTGCCAGCAGTCCCGGACGGACCTATGGCTACACCTTC.

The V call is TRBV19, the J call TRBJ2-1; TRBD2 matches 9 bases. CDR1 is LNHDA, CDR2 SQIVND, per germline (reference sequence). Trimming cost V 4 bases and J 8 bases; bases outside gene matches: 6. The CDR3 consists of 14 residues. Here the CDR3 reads CASSKLAGSDEQFF. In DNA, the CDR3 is TGTGCCAGTAGTAAGCTAGCGGGGTCAGATGAGCAGTTCTTC.

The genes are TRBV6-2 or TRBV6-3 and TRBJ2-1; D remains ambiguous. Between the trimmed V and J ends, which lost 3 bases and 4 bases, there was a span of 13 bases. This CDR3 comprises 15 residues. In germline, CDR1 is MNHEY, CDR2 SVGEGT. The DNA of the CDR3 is TGTGCCAGCAGTTATCGTGAGAGGAGATACAATGAGCAGTTCTTC. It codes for CASSYRERRYNEQFF.

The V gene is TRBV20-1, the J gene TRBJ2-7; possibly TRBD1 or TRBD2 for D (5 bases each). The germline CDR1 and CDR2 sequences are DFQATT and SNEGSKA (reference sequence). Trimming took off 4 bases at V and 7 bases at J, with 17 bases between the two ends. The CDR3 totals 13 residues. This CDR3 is CSATHGADREQYF. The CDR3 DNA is TGCAGTGCTACCCACGGGGCCGATAGGGAGCAGTACTTC.

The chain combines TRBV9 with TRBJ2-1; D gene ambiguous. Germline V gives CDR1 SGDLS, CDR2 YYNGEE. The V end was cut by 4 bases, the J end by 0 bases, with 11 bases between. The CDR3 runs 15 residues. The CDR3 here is CASSPISASYNEQFF. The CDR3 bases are TGTGCCAGCAGCCCCATTTCGGCCTCCTACAATGAGCAGTTCTTC. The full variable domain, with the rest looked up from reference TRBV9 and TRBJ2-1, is DSGVTQTPKHLITATGQRVTLRCSPRSGDLSVYWYQQSLDQGLQFLIQYYNGEERAKGNILERFSAQQFPDLHSELNLSSLELGDSALYFCASSPISASYNEQFFGPGTRLTVL.

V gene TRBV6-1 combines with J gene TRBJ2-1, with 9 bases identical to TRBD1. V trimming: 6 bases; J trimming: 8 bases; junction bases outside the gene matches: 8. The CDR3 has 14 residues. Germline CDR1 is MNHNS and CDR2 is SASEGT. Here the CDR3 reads CASRQQGAGDEQFF. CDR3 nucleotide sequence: TGTGCCAGCAGGCAACAGGGGGCTGGGGATGAGCAGTTCTTC.

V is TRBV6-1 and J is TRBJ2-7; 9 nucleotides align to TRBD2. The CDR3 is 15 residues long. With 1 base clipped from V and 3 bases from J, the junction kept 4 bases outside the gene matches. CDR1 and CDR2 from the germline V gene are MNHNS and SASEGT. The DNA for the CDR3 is TGTGCCAGCAGTGAAGGGCTAGCGGGAATCTACGAGCAGTACTTC. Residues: CASSEGLAGIYEQYF.

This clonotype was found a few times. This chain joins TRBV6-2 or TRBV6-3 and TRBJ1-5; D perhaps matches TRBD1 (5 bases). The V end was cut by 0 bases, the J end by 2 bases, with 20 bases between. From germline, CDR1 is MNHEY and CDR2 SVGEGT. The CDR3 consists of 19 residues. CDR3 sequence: CASSYSRGTPSYGNQPQHF. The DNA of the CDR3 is TGTGCCAGCAGTTACTCGCGGGGGACCCCCTCCTATGGCAATCAGCCCCAGCATTTT.

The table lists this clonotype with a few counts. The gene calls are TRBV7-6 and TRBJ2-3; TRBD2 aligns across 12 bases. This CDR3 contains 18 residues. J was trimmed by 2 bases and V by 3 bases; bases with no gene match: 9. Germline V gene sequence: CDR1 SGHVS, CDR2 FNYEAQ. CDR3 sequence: CASSLLAGGLSLTDTQYF. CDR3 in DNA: TGTGCCAGCAGCTTGCTAGCGGGAGGGCTATCTCTCACAGATACGCAGTATTTT.

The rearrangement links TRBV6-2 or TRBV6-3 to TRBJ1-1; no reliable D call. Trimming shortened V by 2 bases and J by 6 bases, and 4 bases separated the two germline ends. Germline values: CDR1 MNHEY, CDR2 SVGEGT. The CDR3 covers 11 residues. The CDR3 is CASSYPSEAFF. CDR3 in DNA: TGTGCCAGCAGTTACCCTTCTGAAGCTTTCTTT.

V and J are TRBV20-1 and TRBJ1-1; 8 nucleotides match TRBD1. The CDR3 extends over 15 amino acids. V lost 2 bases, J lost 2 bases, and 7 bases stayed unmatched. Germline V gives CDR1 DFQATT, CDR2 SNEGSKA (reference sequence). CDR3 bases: TGCAGTGCTAGACGCGCCGGGACAGGTAACACTGAAGCTTTCTTT. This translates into CSARRAGTGNTEAFF.